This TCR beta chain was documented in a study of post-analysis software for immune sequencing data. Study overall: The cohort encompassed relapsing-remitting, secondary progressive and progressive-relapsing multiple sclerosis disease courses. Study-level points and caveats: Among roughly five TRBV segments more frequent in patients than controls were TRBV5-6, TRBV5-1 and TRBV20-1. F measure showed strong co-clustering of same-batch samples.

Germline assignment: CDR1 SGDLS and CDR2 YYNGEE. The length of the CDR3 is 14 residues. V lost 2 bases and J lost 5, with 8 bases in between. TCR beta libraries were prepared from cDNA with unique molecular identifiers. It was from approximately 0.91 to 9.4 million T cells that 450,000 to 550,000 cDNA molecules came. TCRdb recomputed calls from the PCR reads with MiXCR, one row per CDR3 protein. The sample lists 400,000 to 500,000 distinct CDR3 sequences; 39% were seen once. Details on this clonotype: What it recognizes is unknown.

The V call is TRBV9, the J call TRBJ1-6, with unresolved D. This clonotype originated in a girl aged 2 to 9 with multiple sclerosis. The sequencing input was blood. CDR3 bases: TGTGCCAGCAGCGTCCAAGAGGATAATTCACCCCTCCACTTT. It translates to CASSVQEDNSPLHF.